This T cell receptor beta chain was captured in a study of blood T cell repertoires in COVID-19. Study-level information: Specimens from acute and convalescent COVID-19 originated in the United States, Italy and Spain.

This CDR3 is 13 amino acids long. V lost 3 bases and J lost 7, with 12 bases in between. CDR1 and CDR2 from the germline V gene are SNHLY and FYNNEI. The table came from immunoSEQ multiplex PCR; TCRdb's copy has only in-frame clones and leaves some out. The data contain about 220,000 clones, approximately 80% of them singletons. There are a few counts of this clone. The chain recombines TRBV2 with TRBJ1-2; weak D call: TRBD1 (5 bases). The TCR originated in a woman aged 60-75 years who had recovered from COVID-19. Sequencing was done on a sample of peripheral blood. The DNA for the CDR3 is TGTGCCAGCAGTGACCAGGGTTTGGGTGGCTACACCTTC. Its translation is CASSDQGLGGYTF.